By share, the clone carrying this T cell receptor (beta chain) counts as medium-sized. Its target is unknown. The record originates from a study of T cell responses to AZD1222 COVID-19 vaccine. Study results and limitations: Reports say nearly half of spike-specific TCRs go after unmutated variant regions. Sampling that yielded the repertoires occurred only after the peak T cell response.

Data came from immunoSEQ multiplex PCR; TCRdb stores just in-frame clones and leaves some out. The sample yields over 45,000 clones, 89% seen once. With 1 base clipped from V and 6 bases from J, the junction kept 7 bases outside the gene matches. Germline V CDR1 and CDR2: LNHDA, SQIVND (reference sequence). This CDR3 comprises 15 residues. The source material was peripheral blood, sampled on day 0 of AZD1222 vaccination. This chain uses TRBV19 with TRBJ2-7; 9 bases are shared with TRBD1. The receptor was isolated from an adult in good health. CDR3: CASSIGSGTGSEQYF. CDR3 nucleotides: TGTGCCAGTAGTATAGGATCCGGGACAGGGAGCGAGCAGTACTTC.